The 11 T cell receptor beta chains in this list originate from one sample, sequenced in a study of blood T cells in healthy people across ages. Alongside a J-beta primer mix, a sample-barcoded 5' primer served in a second PCR lasting 7 to 11 cycles. TCRdb reanalysed the 5' RACE reads using MiXCR and keeps one entry per CDR3 protein. The table shows 650,000 to 800,000 distinct CDR3 sequences, with approximately 52% occurring only once. Specimen: blood. Receptors were obtained from a woman aged 80 or over in good health.

This chain connects TRBV20-1 to TRBJ2-7; 9 bases align to TRBD1. CDR1 and CDR2 (germline): DFQATT, SNEGSKA (reference sequence). The CDR3 totals 16 residues. Losses at the gene ends were 2 bases for V and 2 bases for J; bases not matched to a gene: 10. CDR3 region: CSARPRSGTGTYEQYF. CDR3 coding DNA: TGCAGTGCTAGACCACGATCCGGGACAGGGACCTACGAGCAGTACTTC.

The rearrangement uses TRBV4-2 and TRBJ2-5, with 10 bases matching TRBD2. V gave up 4 bases and J gave up 1 base; unmatched junction bases: 9. The CDR3 runs 17 residues. Germline lookup yields CDR1 LGHNA and CDR2 YNFKEQ. The DNA for the CDR3 is TGTGCCAGCAGCCCAAACGTTATAGCGGGGGGCCAAGAGACCCAGTACTTC. This gives the protein CASSPNVIAGGQETQYF.

This rearrangement joins TRBV28 to TRBJ1-2; 10 positions agree with TRBD1. Germline assignment: CDR1 MDHEN and CDR2 SYDVKM. J gave up 9 bases and V 7 bases, and 14 bases lay outside the gene matches. There are 15 residues in the CDR3. The CDR3 DNA reads as TGTGCCAGCAATACGGGACAGGGGATATATAAGAGCTACACCTTC. Amino acids: CASNTGQGIYKSYTF.

V gene TRBV29-1 combines with J gene TRBJ2-7; D gene ambiguous. The CDR3 is 12 residues long. CDR1 SQVTM and CDR2 ANQGSEA come from the germline V gene. The V end lost 7 bases, the J end lost 1 base, and 11 bases lay between the germline ends. As DNA, the CDR3 is TGCAGCGCTACTTCGCCGTCCTACGAGCAGTACTTC. Protein product: CSATSPSYEQYF.

V is TRBV14 and J is TRBJ2-1; the match to TRBD2 covers 7 bases. The V gene end was trimmed by 1 base and the J gene end by 8 bases; junction bases not matched to a gene: 5. CDR1 and CDR2 (germline): SGHDN, FVKESK. This CDR3 spans 14 amino acids. In DNA form, the CDR3 reads TGTGCCAGCAGCCAAGGACTAGCTGGTGATGAGCAGTTCTTC. This gives the protein CASSQGLAGDEQFF.

There are many counts of this clonotype. The V call is TRBV15, the J call TRBJ2-1; D gene unclear. The CDR3 is 16 residues long. V was pared by 3 bases and J by 5 bases, with 17 bases between. Germline values: CDR1 LNHNV, CDR2 YYDKDF (reference sequence). CDR3 protein: CATSRPPPRVDNEQFF. CDR3 sequence (DNA): TGTGCCACCAGCAGGCCCCCCCCGCGCGTAGACAATGAGCAGTTCTTC.

This clonotype was picked up a small number of times. This could be a read error, since a much larger clone is one nucleotide away. This chain links TRBV29-1 with TRBJ2-5; D is perhaps TRBD2 (5 bases). The CDR3 has 12 amino acids. V was cut by 7 bases and J by 2 bases, with 11 bases left in between. Germline assignment: CDR1 SQVTM and CDR2 ANQGSEA. CDR3 protein: CSGEGRQETQYF. Here the CDR3 DNA reads TGCAGCGGTGAGGGCAGACAAGAGACCCAGTACTTC.

This clonotype has a count of ten or more. The chain has TRBV20-1 and TRBJ1-2; TRBD1 might be the D (5 bases). Per the germline V gene, CDR1 is DFQATT and CDR2 is SNEGSKA (reference sequence). The CDR3 is 16 amino acids. V gave up 3 bases and J gave up 1 base, with 18 bases separating them. The CDR3, as DNA: TGCAGTGCTAGGGGAATCAGGGAGGAGGTTAACTATGGCTACACCTTC. It codes for CSARGIREEVNYGYTF.

This clonotype was counted at least ten times. V is TRBV6-6 and J is TRBJ1-1, with D unclear. Trimming pared 3 bases from V and 3 bases from J, leaving 5 bases between. From germline, CDR1 is MNHNY and CDR2 SVGAGI (reference sequence). The CDR3 length is 12 residues. CDR3 amino acids: CASSYRDTEAFF. CDR3 bases: TGTGCCAGCAGTTATAGGGACACTGAAGCTTTCTTT.

This clonotype was counted ten times or more. V is TRBV29-1 and J is TRBJ2-3; D assignment may be TRBD1 or TRBD2 (6 bases each). This CDR3 is built from 14 residues. V gave up 6 bases and J gave up 11 bases, with 24 bases separating them. Germline CDR1 reads SQVTM; CDR2 reads ANQGSEA. The CDR3 here is CSVPRGPGTFLQYF. CDR3 in DNA: TGCAGCGTCCCCCGGGGGCCGGGGACATTTTTGCAGTATTTT.

This clonotype occurred once. This chain joins TRBV5-1 and TRBJ1-2; maybe TRBD1 (6 bases). The V gene's germline CDR1 is SGHRS and CDR2 YFSETQ. The CDR3 totals 15 residues. Trimming removed 3 bases at V and 0 bases at J, with 12 bases between. As DNA, the CDR3 is TGCGCCAGCAGCTCCGGACAGAGTACTAACTATGGCTACACCTTC. This gives the protein CASSSGQSTNYGYTF.